The next 22 T cell receptor beta chains were all read from a single sample in a study of blood T cells in healthy people across ages. Sample-barcoded 5' priming and a J-beta primer mix drove a second PCR of roughly 6 to 12 cycles. TCRdb ran MiXCR on the 5' RACE reads and lists one entry per CDR3 protein. This repertoire shows 700,000 to 900,000 distinct CDR3 sequences, roughly 25% found once; its top ten account for about 2.9%. These same records also appear under a second study, on T cells of mothers and their children.

Sequenced material: blood. The receptor set was obtained from a boy aged 5 to 17 in good health.

CDR3 sequence reads: CASDGGAFSGANVLTF. Here the CDR3 DNA reads TGTGCCAGCGACGGGGGGGCTTTCTCTGGGGCCAACGTCCTGACTTTC. The rearrangement uses TRBV2 and TRBJ2-6, with TRBD2 identical over 8 bases. The germline V gene has CDR1 SNHLY and CDR2 FYNNEI. V was pared by 8 bases and J by 0 bases, with 6 bases of the junction left unmatched. This CDR3 has 16 amino acids. Drawing the rest from reference TRBV2 and TRBJ2-6, the complete variable domain is EPEVTQTPSHQVTQMGQEVILRCVPISNHLYFYWYRQILGQKVEFLVSFYNNEISEKSEIFDDQFSVERPDGSNFTLKIRSTKLEDSAMYFCASDGGAFSGANVLTFGAGSRLTVL.

The V call is TRBV15, the J call TRBJ2-5; 7 bases map to TRBD1. The end of the DNA aligns better with TRBJ2-7, so the J call may be wrong. This CDR3 region has 13 residues. The germline V gene has CDR1 LNHNV and CDR2 YYDKDF (reference sequence). DNA for the CDR3: TGTGCCACCAGCTTAGGGACAGACTACGAGCAGTACTTC. Translated, it gives CATSLGTDYEQYF.

The V call is TRBV29-1, the J call TRBJ2-5, with 10 bases that match TRBD2. The CDR3 runs to 16 residues. CDR1 is SQVTM, CDR2 ANQGSEA, per germline. Germline trimming cut 4 bases from V and 1 base from J; bases unmatched to any gene: 9. The CDR3 nucleotides are TGCAGCGTTGTCCGGATTAGCGGGGGGATCCAAGAGACCCAGTACTTC. The encoded protein is CSVVRISGGIQETQYF.

Comment on this clonotype: Sequence at one end of the junction differs from germline and may be a read error. The CDR3 bases are TGTGCCGGCAGTTTGGTACAAAACACCGGGGAGCTGTTTTTT. Its translation is CAGSLVQNTGELFF. J is TRBJ2-2 and V is TRBV12-3 or TRBV12-4, with D hard to call. The CDR3 totals 14 residues.

This clonotype was seen more than once but under ten times. The V gene is TRBV5-1, the J gene TRBJ2-5, with 7 bases matching TRBD2. The J segment lost 5 bases and the V segment lost 5 bases, leaving 12 bases of the junction unmatched. CDR1 and CDR2 (germline): SGHRS, YFSETQ. This CDR3 comprises 15 residues. The CDR3 protein is CASSSGGPMVETQYF. The CDR3 nucleotides read TGCGCCAGCAGTTCGGGGGGTCCTATGGTGGAGACCCAGTACTTC.

Only a few counts were recorded for this clonotype. The chain joins TRBV4-1 to TRBJ2-6; D not certain. The germline V gene encodes CDR1 MGHRA and CDR2 YSYEKL. This CDR3 region has 18 residues. V was pared by 4 bases and J by 0 bases, with 16 bases between. CDR3 loop: CASSPSKGRSSGANVLTF. The DNA for the CDR3 is TGCGCCAGCAGCCCCTCCAAAGGGCGAAGCTCTGGGGCCAACGTCCTGACTTTC.

The sample holds many counts of this clonotype. The chain links TRBV29-1 to TRBJ2-5; D unclear. CDR3 length: 10 residues. With 6 bases removed from V and 1 base from J, the gap between germline ends came to 3 bases. Germline values: CDR1 SQVTM, CDR2 ANQGSEA. The CDR3 loop is CSVIQETQYF. For the CDR3, the DNA is TGCAGCGTGATCCAAGAGACCCAGTACTTC.

In its sample, this clonotype was seen a few times. The CDR3 nucleotides are TGTGCCAGCAGCTTGCTCACAGGACAGCCCCAGCATTTT. Translating gives CASSLLTGQPQHF. J is TRBJ1-5 and V is TRBV5-5, with a tentative D call TRBD1 (5 bases). Trimming removed 1 base from V and 7 bases from J, with 9 bases in between. This CDR3 region has 13 residues. In germline, CDR1 is SGHKS, CDR2 YYEKEE (reference sequence).

J is TRBJ2-5 and V is TRBV11-2, with 12 bases fitting TRBD1. The J call may be incorrect, as the DNA end agrees better with TRBJ2-7. CDR1 and CDR2 from the germline V gene are SGHAT and FQNNGV. This CDR3 region has 16 residues. CDR3 nucleotide sequence: TGTGCCAGCAGCCCAAAAGCGGGACAGGGGGCTTACGAGCAGTACTTC. This encodes CASSPKAGQGAYEQYF.

The CDR3 sequence is CASSENPDTQYF. CDR3 in DNA: TGTGCCAGCAGTGAAAACCCAGATACGCAGTATTTT. The chain carries TRBV25-1 and TRBJ2-3, with no clear D. The V end lost 2 bases, the J end lost 4 bases, and 4 bases lay between the germline ends. Germline loops: CDR1 MGHDK, CDR2 SYGVNS. The CDR3 is 12 residues long. Full variable domain (missing parts from reference TRBV25-1 and TRBJ2-3): EADIYQTPRYLVIGTGKKITLECSQTMGHDKMYWYQQDPGMELHLIHYSYGVNSTEKGDLSSESTVSRIRTEHFPLTLESARPSHTSQYLCASSENPDTQYFGPGTRLTVL.

V gene TRBV6-2 or TRBV6-3 combines with J gene TRBJ1-3, with 8 bases identical to TRBD1. Per germline, CDR1 MNHEY and CDR2 SVGEGT. CDR3 length: 14 amino acids. With V trimmed by 11 bases and J by 5 bases, 11 bases remained unmatched. CDR3 loop: CAASDRAARNTIYF. The CDR3 nucleotides read TGTGCCGCGTCGGACAGGGCGGCCCGAAACACCATATATTTT.

The chain recombines TRBV20-1 with TRBJ2-7; tentatively, D is TRBD1 (6 bases). V was clipped by 7 bases and J by 2 bases, with 15 bases between them. The CDR3 is 13 residues long. Germline CDR1 and CDR2: DFQATT and SNEGSKA (reference sequence). The CDR3 loop is CSVPARDTYEQYF. CDR3 bases: TGCAGTGTACCCGCTAGGGACACCTACGAGCAGTACTTC.

This clonotype has a count of ten or more. V and J are TRBV5-1 and TRBJ1-2; the D is unclear. Per the germline V gene, CDR1 is SGHRS and CDR2 is YFSETQ. V shed 0 bases and J shed 2 bases, with 5 bases lying between them. The CDR3 contains 13 residues. CDR3 DNA: TGCGCCAGCAGCTTGGGAGGGAACTATGGCTACACCTTC. Translated: CASSLGGNYGYTF.

The gene calls are TRBV15 and TRBJ1-2, with 9 bases identical to TRBD1. The CDR3 is 13 residues long. Per germline, CDR1 LNHNV and CDR2 YYDKDF (reference sequence). V lost 8 bases and J lost 4; bases outside the gene matches: 5. CDR3 in DNA: TGTGCCACCCAAGGACAGGGGATCTATGGCTACACCTTC. The encoded protein is CATQGQGIYGYTF. Full variable domain (missing parts from reference TRBV15 and TRBJ1-2): DAMVIQNPRYQVTQFGKPVTLSCSQTLNHNVMYWYQQKSSQAPKLLFHYYDKDFNNEADTPDNFQSRRPNTSFCFLDIRSPGLGDTAMYLCATQGQGIYGYTFGSGTRLTVV.

This clonotype turned up a few times. This chain connects TRBV2 to TRBJ2-3; D perhaps matches TRBD1 (5 bases). Germline assignment: CDR1 SNHLY and CDR2 FYNNEI. The ends were cut back, 3 bases at V and 4 bases at J, with 11 bases in the middle. CDR3 length: 14 amino acids. CDR3 sequence (DNA): TGTGCCAGCAGTGAGAGGTGGGGCGCAGATACGCAGTATTTT. It translates to CASSERWGADTQYF.

The chain joins TRBV29-1 to TRBJ2-1, with TRBD1 identical over 10 bases. The CDR3 contains 17 residues. Germline loops: CDR1 SQVTM, CDR2 ANQGSEA. The V and J ends lost 1 base and 2 bases, in that order; junction bases with no gene match: 8. The CDR3 DNA sequence: TGCAGCGTTGAAGGGGCGGGACAGGGGACCCCCTACAATGAGCAGTTCTTC. This codes for CSVEGAGQGTPYNEQFF.

This clonotype has more than one count but fewer than ten. This chain connects TRBV21-1 to TRBJ2-5; the table's TRBD2 call for D was not verified on the DNA. The last part of the DNA fits TRBJ2-1 better; the J call may be wrong. TRBV21-1 is designated a pseudogene. There are 15 residues in the CDR3. CDR3 sequence reads: CASSKESSGDNEQFF. DNA of the CDR3: TGTGCCAGCAGCAAAGAGTCTAGCGGGGACAATGAGCAGTTCTTC.

The chain combines TRBV7-2 with TRBJ2-5, with D tentatively TRBD2 (6 bases). CDR1 SGHTA and CDR2 FQGNSA come from the germline V gene. The CDR3 consists of 17 residues. V lost 5 bases to trimming and J lost 1 base, with 20 bases between them. This CDR3 reads CASSPGVWGLPQETQYF. The CDR3 DNA reads as TGTGCCAGCAGCCCGGGGGTGTGGGGACTGCCCCAAGAGACCCAGTACTTC. Filled out from reference TRBV7-2 and TRBJ2-5, the complete variable domain reads GAGVSQSPSNKVTEKGKDVELRCDPISGHTALYWYRQSLGQGLEFLIYFQGNSAPDKSGLPSDRFSAERTGGSVSTLTIQRTQQEDSAVYLCASSPGVWGLPQETQYFGPGTRLLVL.

This clonotype was seen more than once but under ten times. The genes are TRBV11-3 and TRBJ2-3; 7 bases fit TRBD2. J was trimmed by 1 base and V by 3 bases; bases with no gene match: 4. Germline V gene data show CDR1 as SGHNT and CDR2 as YENEEA. This CDR3 region has 15 residues. In DNA, the CDR3 is TGTGCCAGCAGCTTGGGGGGGGTAGGCACAGATACGCAGTATTTT. Translated: CASSLGGVGTDTQYF.

This clonotype has more than one count but fewer than ten. The chain is built from TRBV5-1 and TRBJ1-3; no reliable D call. This CDR3 is 14 amino acids long. Trimming left V 0 bases short and J 1 base short, with 5 bases between. Per germline, CDR1 SGHRS and CDR2 YFSETQ. In nucleotides, the CDR3 is TGCGCCAGCAGCTTGGACGCGTCTGGAAACACCATATATTTT. This sequence encodes CASSLDASGNTIYF.

This clonotype was counted between two and nine times. This chain links TRBV12-3 or TRBV12-4 with TRBJ2-1; 10 bases match TRBD1. Judging by the DNA end, TRBJ2-7 fits better; the J call may be wrong. The CDR3 has 14 residues. CDR3 protein: CASNRDRGIYEQYF. The CDR3 nucleotides are TGTGCCAGCAATCGGGACAGGGGTATATACGAGCAGTACTTC.

This clonotype was counted only a few times. This chain links TRBV12-3 or TRBV12-4 with TRBJ2-3; D gene unclear. With 7 bases removed from V and 6 bases from J, the gap between germline ends came to 8 bases. The CDR3 runs to 11 residues. CDR3 DNA sequence: TGTGCCAGCACCCTGCGGGATACGCAGTATTTT. This gives the protein CASTLRDTQYF.